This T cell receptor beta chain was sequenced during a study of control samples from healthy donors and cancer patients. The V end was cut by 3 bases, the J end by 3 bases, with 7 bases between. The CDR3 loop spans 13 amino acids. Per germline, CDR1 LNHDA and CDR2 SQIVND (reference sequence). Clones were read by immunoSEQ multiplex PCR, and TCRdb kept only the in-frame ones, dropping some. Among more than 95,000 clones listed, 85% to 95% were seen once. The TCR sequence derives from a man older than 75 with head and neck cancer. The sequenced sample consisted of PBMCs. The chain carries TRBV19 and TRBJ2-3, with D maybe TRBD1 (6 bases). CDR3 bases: TGTGCCAGTAGTATTCAGGGGACAGATACGCAGTATTTT. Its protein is CASSIQGTDTQYF.